This T cell receptor (beta chain) was recovered during a study of cytomegalovirus exposure and HLA in healthy donors. The V and J ends lost 2 bases and 7 bases, in that order; junction bases with no gene match: 10. Germline CDR1 is ENHRY and CDR2 is SYGVKD. The CDR3 sequence is 17 residues long. This clone was picked up a small number of times. Its specificity is not known. The study ran its PCR with 60 Vbeta and 13 Jbeta primers. Sequencing used immunoSEQ multiplex PCR; TCRdb keeps in-frame clones, though not all of them. The sample lists under 95,000 clones, approximately 7.1% occurring once. Study-level findings and limits: CMV serostatus alone was available as immune exposure information. Confirmation was obtained in vitro that a few CMV-associated chains are specific for CMV antigens.

V gene TRBV10-3 combines with J gene TRBJ2-2, with TRBD2 matching 10 bases. The sample comprised PBMCs. The TCR was taken from a man aged 45-60 years in good health and CMV-seronegative. The chain's CDR3 is CAISERGLAGVNGELFF. CDR3 nucleotide sequence: TGTGCCATCAGTGAGAGGGGGCTAGCGGGAGTAAACGGGGAGCTGTTTTTT.